These 14 T cell receptor beta chains were sequenced from one sample in a study of read filtering for tumor transcriptome and immune sequencing. Molecular barcoded adaptors covering alpha/delta and beta/gamma chains were used on approximately 440 ng RNA. TCRdb reprocessed the reads via MiXCR and lists one record per CDR3 protein. In the table there are under 50,000 distinct CDR3 sequences, approximately 14% of which are singletons. Sequencing input: a population of CD138-negative cells sorted from bone marrow. These receptors originate from a donor aged 40 or older with multiple myeloma.

This clonotype was picked up a small number of times. This chain connects TRBV6-2 or TRBV6-3 to TRBJ2-1; D ambiguous. The CDR3 is made up of 12 amino acids. V lost 6 bases to trimming and J lost 7 bases, with 10 bases between them. Germline V gene sequence: CDR1 MNHEY, CDR2 SVGEGT. CDR3 DNA sequence: TGTGCCAGCAGGACAAGTTCGAATGAGCAGTTCTTC. Encoded protein: CASRTSSNEQFF.

This clonotype was picked up many times. This chain connects TRBV4-3 to TRBJ1-1, with 7 nucleotides matching TRBD1. With 4 bases clipped from V and 1 base from J, the junction kept 3 bases outside the gene matches. The germline V gene has CDR1 LGHNA and CDR2 YSLEER. There are 14 residues in the CDR3. The CDR3 reads CASSPGQTNTEAFF. As DNA, the CDR3 is TGCGCCAGCAGCCCGGGACAGACGAACACTGAAGCTTTCTTT.

V and J are TRBV20-1 and TRBJ2-7, with 13 nucleotides matching TRBD2. Trimming at V came to 3 bases and at J to 6 bases, leaving 8 bases not matched to a gene. The germline CDR1 and CDR2 sequences are DFQATT and SNEGSKA (reference sequence). This CDR3 has 15 residues. The CDR3 sequence is CSASGLAGVRGEQYF. Here the CDR3 DNA reads TGCAGTGCTAGTGGACTAGCGGGAGTTCGGGGCGAGCAGTACTTC.

This clonotype was observed at least ten times. The V and J genes are TRBV20-1 and TRBJ2-1, with TRBD2 matching over 10 bases. Per the germline V gene, CDR1 is DFQATT and CDR2 is SNEGSKA (reference sequence). The CDR3 loop spans 16 amino acids. J gave up 9 bases and V 2 bases, and 13 bases lay outside the gene matches. CDR3 coding DNA: TGCAGTGCTAGACTTAGCAATAGCGGGAGGTTCGGTGAGCAGTTCTTC. The encoded protein is CSARLSNSGRFGEQFF.

For this clonotype: This may be a read error: a much more frequent sequence differs by one nucleotide. The chain combines TRBV7-2 with TRBJ2-2; 7 nucleotides line up with TRBD2. With V trimmed by 5 bases and J by 3 bases, 24 bases remained unmatched. Germline V gives CDR1 SGHTA, CDR2 FQGNSA. The CDR3 extends over 21 amino acids. The CDR3 protein is CASSPRASGFMSTSDTGELFF. For the CDR3, the DNA is TGTGCCAGCAGCCCCCGGGCTAGCGGATTCATGTCGACTTCGGACACCGGGGAGCTGTTTTTT.

This clonotype appeared many times. This chain uses TRBV6-2 or TRBV6-3 with TRBJ2-5; 8 bases agree with TRBD1. Germline V lookup: CDR1 MNHEY, CDR2 SVGEGT. This CDR3 is 14 amino acids long. Trimming removed 6 bases from V and 2 bases from J; junction bases left unmatched: 5. In DNA, the CDR3 is TGTGCCAGCAGATCCTGGACAGGGCAAGAGACCCAGTACTTC. Protein product: CASRSWTGQETQYF.

This clonotype was detected a few times. This chain links TRBV12-3 or TRBV12-4 with TRBJ2-2; D unresolved. The CDR3 has 13 amino acids. With 6 bases removed from V and 8 bases from J, the gap between germline ends came to 13 bases. The CDR3 DNA reads TGTGCCAGCAGACCAACAGTTCTAGGGGAGCTGTTTTTT. Its translation: CASRPTVLGELFF.

The rearrangement joins TRBV12-3 or TRBV12-4 to TRBJ2-7; TRBD1 aligns across 8 bases. The CDR3 has 14 residues. Trimming at V came to 3 bases and at J to 5 bases, leaving 6 bases not matched to a gene. The CDR3 spells CASSLGTGPNEQYF. DNA for the CDR3: TGTGCCAGCAGTTTGGGGACAGGACCTAACGAGCAGTACTTC.

This clonotype is a singleton in its sample. The rearrangement links TRBV30 to TRBJ1-2, with D possibly matching TRBD1 (5 bases). Germline CDR1 GTSNPN, CDR2 SVGIG (reference sequence). Trimming took 7 bases from V and 1 from J, leaving 10 bases between them. This CDR3 has 12 amino acids. Here the CDR3 reads CASRQSNYGYTF. CDR3 coding DNA: TGTGCCTCCCGACAGAGTAACTATGGCTACACCTTC.

This clonotype was observed many times. The gene calls are TRBV12-3 or TRBV12-4 and TRBJ2-1; possibly TRBD1 or TRBD2 for D (5 bases each). The CDR3 runs to 11 residues. The germline V and J ends were trimmed by 6 bases and 9 bases, with 9 bases remaining between them. The CDR3 nucleotides read TGTGCCAGCAGCACTAGGGGTGAGCAGTTCTTC. Residues: CASSTRGEQFF.

This clonotype came up a few times. A much bigger clone sits one base away, suggesting this may be a read error. This chain joins TRBV7-2 and TRBJ2-7, with TRBD2 identical over 7 bases. V lost 3 bases and J lost 2; bases outside the gene matches: 4. CDR1 SGHTA and CDR2 FQGNSA come from the germline V gene. This CDR3 has 14 residues. The CDR3 nucleotides read TGTGCCAGCAGCTTTCAGCGGGATGCCTACGAGCAGTACTTC. It codes for CASSFQRDAYEQYF.

This clonotype was detected many times. The chain joins TRBV28 to TRBJ1-4; 7 bases align to TRBD1. V gave up 2 bases and J gave up 7 bases; unmatched junction bases: 4. The germline V gene has CDR1 MDHEN and CDR2 SYDVKM. This CDR3 has 14 amino acids. The CDR3 region is CASSLRGPSEKLFF. The CDR3 DNA sequence: TGTGCCAGCAGTTTAAGGGGGCCAAGTGAAAAACTGTTTTTT.

This clonotype occurred many times. V gene TRBV9 combines with J gene TRBJ1-1; 12 positions agree with TRBD1. CDR1 SGDLS and CDR2 YYNGEE come from the germline V gene. The CDR3 runs 15 residues. V shed 4 bases, J shed 5 bases, and the junction held 6 bases outside the gene matches. The CDR3 coding sequence is TGTGCCAGCAGCCAGGGACAGGGGGCGCGGACTGAAGCTTTCTTT. It translates to CASSQGQGARTEAFF.

The gene calls are TRBV5-1 and TRBJ1-1; no clear D gene. Germline V CDR1 and CDR2: SGHRS, YFSETQ. V dropped 0 bases and J dropped 3 bases, with 12 bases sitting between them. The CDR3 sequence is 15 residues long. The CDR3 nucleotides are TGCGCCAGCAGCTTGGCTATCAGAGGTGACACTGAAGCTTTCTTT. Its protein product is CASSLAIRGDTEAFF.